This T cell receptor (beta chain) stems from a study of shared clonotypes between healthy human individuals. Germline CDR1 ENHRY, CDR2 SYGVKD. The CDR3 totals 13 residues. With 3 bases removed from V and 4 bases from J, the gap between germline ends came to 10 bases. Concerning this clone: Its antigen is as yet unknown.

Per the authors' pipeline: From ImmunoSEQ came sequences covering only the junction and carrying no quality scores, so filtering differed. The data were produced by immunoSEQ multiplex PCR, yet TCRdb's version contains in-frame clones alone and is incomplete. The DNA gave D and trimming, while V, J and clone size come from that table. The sample has some 790,000 clones, 55% to 75% seen once; the top ten hold less than 2%. Points from the study as a whole: The expectation was that sequencing depth would affect clonotype sharing among donors. Naive CD4 clonotypes overlapped across several donors at 4.5% to 5.5%.

The chain combines TRBV10-3 with TRBJ2-7; D is possibly TRBD2 (5 bases). The sequence was collected from a woman aged 30 to 39 in good health. Sequencing was carried out using memory CD4+ T cells sorted from blood. Subset in this sample: CD45RA-negative fraction. This chain's CDR3 is CAISDGKSYEQYF. The CDR3 DNA follows: TGTGCCATCAGTGACGGGAAGAGTTACGAGCAGTACTTC.